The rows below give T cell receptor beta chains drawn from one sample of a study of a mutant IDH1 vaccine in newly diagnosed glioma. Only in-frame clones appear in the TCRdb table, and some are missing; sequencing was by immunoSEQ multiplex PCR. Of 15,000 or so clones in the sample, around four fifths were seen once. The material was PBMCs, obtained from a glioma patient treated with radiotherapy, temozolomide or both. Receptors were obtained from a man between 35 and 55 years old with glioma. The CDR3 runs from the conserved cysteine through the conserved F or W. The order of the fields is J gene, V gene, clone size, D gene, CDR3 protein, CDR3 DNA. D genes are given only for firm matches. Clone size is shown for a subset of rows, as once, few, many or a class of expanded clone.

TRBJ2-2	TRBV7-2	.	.	CASSWTVTNTGELFF	TGTGCCAGCAGCTGGACAGTGACGAACACCGGGGAGCTGTTTTTT
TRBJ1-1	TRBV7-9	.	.	CASSRPQGKKNTEAFF	TGTGCCAGCAGCCGCCCCCAGGGGAAGAAGAACACTGAAGCTTTCTTT
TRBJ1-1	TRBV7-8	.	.	CASSLQGKNTEAFF	TGTGCCAGCAGCTTACAAGGGAAGAACACTGAAGCTTTCTTT
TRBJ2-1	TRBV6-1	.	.	CASSVLNEQFF	TGTGCCAGCAGTGTTCTCAATGAGCAGTTCTTC
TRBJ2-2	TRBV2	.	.	CASKGQLVTGELFF	TGTGCCAGCAAAGGACAGCTGGTCACCGGGGAGCTGTTTTTT
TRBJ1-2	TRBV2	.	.	CASNPSGSQGGGYTF	TGTGCCAGCAATCCCAGTGGTTCCCAGGGCGGTGGCTACACCTTC
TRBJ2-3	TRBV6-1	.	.	CASSLTRPSTDTQYF	TGTGCCAGCAGTCTAACTAGGCCTAGCACAGATACGCAGTATTTT
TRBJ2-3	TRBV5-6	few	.	CASRARGAFTDTQYF	TGTGCCAGCAGAGCCAGGGGGGCCTTCACAGATACGCAGTATTTT
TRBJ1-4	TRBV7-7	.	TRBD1	CAIWDRVLEKLFF	TGTGCCATCTGGGACAGGGTTTTAGAAAAACTGTTTTTT
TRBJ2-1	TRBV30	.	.	CAWSYGPGDEQFF	TGTGCCTGGAGTTACGGGCCCGGCGATGAGCAGTTCTTC
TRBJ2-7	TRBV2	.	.	CASSEQPTSYEQYF	TGTGCCAGCAGTGAACAACCAACCTCCTACGAGCAGTACTTC
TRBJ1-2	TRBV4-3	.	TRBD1	CASSHGAGGGTGNNYGYTF	TGCGCCAGCAGCCACGGGGCCGGAGGCGGGACAGGGAATAACTATGGCTACACCTTC
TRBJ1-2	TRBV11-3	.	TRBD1	CASSLNRGRSGYTF	TGTGCCAGCAGCTTAAACAGGGGGCGGAGTGGCTACACCTTC
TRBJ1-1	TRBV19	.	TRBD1	CASSDTGGTEAFF	TGTGCCAGTAGTGATACAGGGGGTACTGAAGCTTTCTTT
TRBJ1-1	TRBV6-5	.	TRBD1	CASSDAGTGNTEAFF	TGTGCCAGCAGCGACGCCGGGACAGGGAACACTGAAGCTTTCTTT
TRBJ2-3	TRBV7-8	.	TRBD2	CASSLDQGLAGASDTQYF	TGTGCCAGCAGCTTAGATCAGGGACTAGCGGGAGCATCAGATACGCAGTATTTT
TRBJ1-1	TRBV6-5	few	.	CASSQTLRTEAFF	TGTGCCAGCAGCCAGACCCTCCGCACTGAAGCTTTCTTT
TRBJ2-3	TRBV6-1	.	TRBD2	CASRDVTSGDTQYF	TGTGCCAGCAGAGATGTAACTAGCGGGGATACGCAGTATTTT
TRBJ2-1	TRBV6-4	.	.	CASSEIQTGEQFF	TGTGCCAGCAGTGAGATACAGACCGGTGAGCAGTTCTTC
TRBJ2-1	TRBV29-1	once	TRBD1	CSVVWFTGQTYNEQFF	TGCAGCGTTGTGTGGTTTACGGGACAGACTTACAATGAGCAGTTCTTC
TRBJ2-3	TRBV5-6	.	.	CASSLEGADTQYF	TGTGCCAGCAGCTTGGAGGGCGCGGATACGCAGTATTTT
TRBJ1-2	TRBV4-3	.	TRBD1	CASSQQGGYGYTF	TGCGCCAGCAGCCAGCAGGGGGGCTATGGCTACACCTTC
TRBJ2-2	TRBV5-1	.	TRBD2	CASSLSGGTNTGELFF	TGCGCCAGCAGCTTGAGCGGGGGGACGAACACCGGGGAGCTGTTTTTT
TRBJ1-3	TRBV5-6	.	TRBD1	CASSSPTGFGNTIYF	TGTGCCAGCAGCTCCCCGACAGGGTTTGGAAACACCATATATTTT
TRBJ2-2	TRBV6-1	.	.	CASPGKGTGELFF	TGTGCCAGTCCAGGGAAAGGCACCGGGGAGCTGTTTTTT
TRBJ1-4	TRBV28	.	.	CASSFWGGEKLFF	TGTGCCAGCAGTTTTTGGGGAGGGGAAAAACTGTTTTTT
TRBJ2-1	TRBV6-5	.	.	CASSLNIYNEQFF	TGTGCCAGCAGTTTAAACATATACAATGAGCAGTTCTTC
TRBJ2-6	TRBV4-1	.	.	CASSQGQALSGANVLTF	TGCGCCAGCAGCCAAGGGCAGGCCCTCTCTGGGGCCAACGTCCTGACTTTC
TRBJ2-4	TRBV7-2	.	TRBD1	CASSSPDRGMNQYF	TGTGCCAGCAGCTCCCCGGACAGGGGAATGAATCAGTACTTC
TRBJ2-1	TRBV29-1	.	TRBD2	CSVGLAGGGSYNEQFF	TGCAGCGTTGGACTGGCGGGAGGCGGCTCCTACAATGAGCAGTTCTTC
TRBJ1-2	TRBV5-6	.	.	CASSLLGGMDGYTF	TGTGCCAGCAGCTTACTGGGAGGGATGGATGGCTACACCTTC
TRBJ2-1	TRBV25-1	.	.	CASSEFSGQAYNEQFF	TGTGCCAGCAGTGAATTTTCCGGGCAGGCCTACAATGAGCAGTTCTTC
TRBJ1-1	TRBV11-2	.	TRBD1	CASSYTGAQPEAFF	TGTGCCAGCAGCTACACAGGGGCCCAGCCTGAAGCTTTCTTT
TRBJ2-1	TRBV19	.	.	CASSMSEYNEQFF	TGTGCCAGTAGTATGTCCGAATACAATGAGCAGTTCTTC
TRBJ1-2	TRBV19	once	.	CASTTGLANYGYTF	TGTGCCAGCACAACAGGGCTTGCTAACTATGGCTACACCTTC
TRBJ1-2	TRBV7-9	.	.	CASSLAESDRTYGYTF	TGTGCCAGCAGCTTAGCTGAGAGCGACAGGACCTATGGCTACACCTTC
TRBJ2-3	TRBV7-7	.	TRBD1	CASSTGTASTDTQYF	TGTGCCAGCAGCACCGGGACAGCTAGCACAGATACGCAGTATTTT